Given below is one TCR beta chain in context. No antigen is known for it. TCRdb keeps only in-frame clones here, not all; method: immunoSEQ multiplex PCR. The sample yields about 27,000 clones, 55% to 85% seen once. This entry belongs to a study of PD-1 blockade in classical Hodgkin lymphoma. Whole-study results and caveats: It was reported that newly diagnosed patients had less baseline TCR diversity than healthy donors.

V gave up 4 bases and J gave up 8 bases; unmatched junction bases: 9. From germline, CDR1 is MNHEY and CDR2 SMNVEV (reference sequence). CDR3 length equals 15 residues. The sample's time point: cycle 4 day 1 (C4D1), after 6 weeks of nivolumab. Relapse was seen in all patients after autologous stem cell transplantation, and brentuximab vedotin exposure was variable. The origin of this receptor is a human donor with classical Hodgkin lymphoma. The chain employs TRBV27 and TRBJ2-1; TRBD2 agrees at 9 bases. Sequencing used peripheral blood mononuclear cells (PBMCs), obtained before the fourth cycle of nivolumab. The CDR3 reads CASSSRGGGHDEQFF. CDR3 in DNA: TGTGCCAGCAGTTCCCGCGGGGGGGGCCATGATGAGCAGTTCTTC.